This T cell receptor beta chain was sequenced during a study of shared clonotypes between healthy human individuals. Division of CD4+ cells produced a CD45RA+ naive subset and a CD45RA-negative memory subset. Assay: immunoSEQ multiplex PCR; the TCRdb copy retains only in-frame clones and omits some. This sample has 950,000 to 1,100,000 clones, with about four fifths found just once. With 5 bases clipped from V and 3 bases from J, the junction kept 7 bases outside the gene matches. This CDR3 spans 15 amino acids. CDR1 SGHRS and CDR2 YFSETQ come from the germline V gene. This sequence joins TRBV5-1 and TRBJ1-4, with 7 bases that match TRBD1. The TCR comes from a man between 18 and 29 years old in good health. Some clones in this sample may be carry-over from other donors' samples. Material: memory CD4+ T cells from PBMCs. Subset given: CD45RA-negative fraction. The CDR3 spells CASRPTGAPNEKLFF. In DNA form, the CDR3 reads TGCGCCAGCAGACCAACAGGGGCTCCTAATGAAAAACTGTTTTTT. Full variable domain (rest looked up from reference TRBV5-1 and TRBJ1-4): KAGVTQTPRYLIKTRGQQVTLSCSPISGHRSVSWYQQTPGQGLQFLFEYFSETQRNKGNFPGRFSGRQFSNSRSEMNVSTLELGDSALYLCASRPTGAPNEKLFFGSGTQLSVL.